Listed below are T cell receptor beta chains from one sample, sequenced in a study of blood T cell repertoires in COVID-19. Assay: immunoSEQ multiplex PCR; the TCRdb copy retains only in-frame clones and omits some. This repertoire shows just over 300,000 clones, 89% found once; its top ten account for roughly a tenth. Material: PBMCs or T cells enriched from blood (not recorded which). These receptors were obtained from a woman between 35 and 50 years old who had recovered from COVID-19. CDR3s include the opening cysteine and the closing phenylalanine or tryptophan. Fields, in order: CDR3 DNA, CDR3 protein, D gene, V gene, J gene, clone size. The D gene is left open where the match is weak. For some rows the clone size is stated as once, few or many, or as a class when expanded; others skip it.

CDR3nt: TGTGCTAGCAGCTTAGGAGGGAGTAAGGTCGGGGAGCTGTTTTTT
CDR3aa: CASSLGGSKVGELFF
d_gene: -
v_gene: TRBV7-7
j_gene: TRBJ2-2
abundance: once

CDR3nt: TGTGCCAGCAGCGTAGGGCGGACAGAGAATTCACCCCTCCACTTT
CDR3aa: CASSVGRTENSPLHF
d_gene: -
v_gene: TRBV9
j_gene: TRBJ1-6
abundance: -

CDR3nt: TGTGCCAGCAGCTTAACTGGGTTCCAGGGGGACGTAGGCTACACCTTC
CDR3aa: CASSLTGFQGDVGYTF
d_gene: TRBD1
v_gene: TRBV7-3
j_gene: TRBJ1-2
abundance: -

CDR3nt: TGTGCCAGCAGCGAGGGACTAGCGGGACAGTACTACGAGCAGTACTTC
CDR3aa: CASSEGLAGQYYEQYF
d_gene: TRBD2
v_gene: TRBV14
j_gene: TRBJ2-7
abundance: -

CDR3nt: TGTGCCAGCAGCTTAAATCGCCAGTATTATAGCAATCAGCCCCAGCATTTT
CDR3aa: CASSLNRQYYSNQPQHF
d_gene: -
v_gene: TRBV7-3
j_gene: TRBJ1-5
abundance: -

CDR3nt: TGTGCCAGCTCGCCACCACAGGGGGTAAGGACTGAAGCTTTCTTT
CDR3aa: CASSPPQGVRTEAFF
d_gene: TRBD1
v_gene: TRBV18
j_gene: TRBJ1-1
abundance: -

CDR3nt: TGCGCCAGCAGCCTTACCGTACAGGGGGCATCCTACAATGAGCAGTTCTTC
CDR3aa: CASSLTVQGASYNEQFF
d_gene: TRBD1
v_gene: TRBV4-3
j_gene: TRBJ2-1
abundance: -

CDR3nt: TGTGCCAGCAGTCCCCTAGAAAGCGGGGGCGAAACTTACGAGCAGTACTTC
CDR3aa: CASSPLESGGETYEQYF
d_gene: TRBD2
v_gene: TRBV28
j_gene: TRBJ2-7
abundance: -

CDR3nt: TGTGCCAGCATCACCGAAGGAACCGGGACAAGGCAAGATTTTACAATCGGGGAGCAGTACTTC
CDR3aa: CASITEGTGTRQDFTIGEQYF
d_gene: -
v_gene: TRBV27
j_gene: TRBJ2-7
abundance: -

CDR3nt: TGCAGCGTTCGCGGGGGGCACAATGAGCAGTTCTTC
CDR3aa: CSVRGGHNEQFF
d_gene: TRBD2
v_gene: TRBV29-1
j_gene: TRBJ2-1
abundance: -

CDR3nt: TGTGCCAGCAGCCTGTGGCTTGGGACAGGGACCTACGAGCAGTACTTC
CDR3aa: CASSLWLGTGTYEQYF
d_gene: TRBD1
v_gene: TRBV5-5
j_gene: TRBJ2-7
abundance: -

CDR3nt: TGCGCCAGCAGCCAAGATCCCGGGTATGTCGTGTACTTC
CDR3aa: CASSQDPGYVVYF
d_gene: -
v_gene: TRBV4-3
j_gene: TRBJ2-7
abundance: once

CDR3nt: TGTGCCAGCAGCGTATTTGGCGAGGGCACTGAAGCTTTCTTT
CDR3aa: CASSVFGEGTEAFF
d_gene: -
v_gene: TRBV9
j_gene: TRBJ1-1
abundance: once

CDR3nt: TGTGCCAGCACTGAGAGGAGGAATGGCTACACCTTC
CDR3aa: CASTERRNGYTF
d_gene: -
v_gene: TRBV28
j_gene: TRBJ1-2
abundance: -

CDR3nt: TGTGCCAGTAGGGGGACTAGCGGAATCACAGATACGCAGTATTTT
CDR3aa: CASRGTSGITDTQYF
d_gene: TRBD2
v_gene: TRBV19
j_gene: TRBJ2-3
abundance: -

CDR3nt: TGCAGCGTTGAGGAGCGGACAGATACGCAGTATTTT
CDR3aa: CSVEERTDTQYF
d_gene: -
v_gene: TRBV29-1
j_gene: TRBJ2-3
abundance: once

CDR3nt: TGTGCCATCAGGGGTCGGGACAAAAACGAGCAGTACTTC
CDR3aa: CAIRGRDKNEQYF
d_gene: -
v_gene: TRBV9
j_gene: TRBJ2-7
abundance: few

CDR3nt: TGTGCCAGCAGCTTAAGGGCTAGCGGGAGTTACGAGCAGTACTTC
CDR3aa: CASSLRASGSYEQYF
d_gene: TRBD2
v_gene: TRBV7-3
j_gene: TRBJ2-7
abundance: -

CDR3nt: TGTGCCAGCAGCTCAGGGTACACTGAAGCTTTCTTT
CDR3aa: CASSSGYTEAFF
d_gene: -
v_gene: TRBV11-3
j_gene: TRBJ1-1
abundance: -

CDR3nt: TGTGCCGCGAACAGGGGGCTTGAAACTGAAGCTTTCTTT
CDR3aa: CAANRGLETEAFF
d_gene: TRBD1
v_gene: TRBV10-3
j_gene: TRBJ1-1
abundance: -

CDR3nt: TGTGCCTGGGGCTCAGGGGTACCATACAATGAGCAGTTCTTC
CDR3aa: CAWGSGVPYNEQFF
d_gene: -
v_gene: TRBV30
j_gene: TRBJ2-1
abundance: -

CDR3nt: TGTGCCAGCAGCACAAGACTAGCCTACAATGAGCAGTTCTTC
CDR3aa: CASSTRLAYNEQFF
d_gene: -
v_gene: TRBV11-3
j_gene: TRBJ2-1
abundance: -

CDR3nt: TGTGCCAGCAGCCCCGGCTTGGGCGATGAGCAGTTCTTC
CDR3aa: CASSPGLGDEQFF
d_gene: -
v_gene: TRBV9
j_gene: TRBJ2-1
abundance: -

CDR3nt: TGTGCCAGCAGCCACATCTGGGGTATGGGGACTAGCGGGAGAGGGGGAGCCAAAGAGACCCAGTACTTC
CDR3aa: CASSHIWGMGTSGRGGAKETQYF
d_gene: TRBD2
v_gene: TRBV27
j_gene: TRBJ2-5
abundance: -

CDR3nt: TGCGCCAGCAGCCCCGTCCCGTCCGGGACTAGCGGGAATGAGCAGTTCTTC
CDR3aa: CASSPVPSGTSGNEQFF
d_gene: TRBD2
v_gene: TRBV5-1
j_gene: TRBJ2-1
abundance: -

CDR3nt: TGTGCCAGCAGCTTAGATGGGGGCGGGGAAAAACTGTTTTTT
CDR3aa: CASSLDGGGEKLFF
d_gene: -
v_gene: TRBV13
j_gene: TRBJ1-4
abundance: few

CDR3nt: TGTGCCAGCAGTTACTCGGCCCAACGAGGGCAGAATGAGCAGTTCTTC
CDR3aa: CASSYSAQRGQNEQFF
d_gene: -
v_gene: TRBV6-5
j_gene: TRBJ2-1
abundance: -

CDR3nt: TGTGCCGGGCTAGCGGCCTCCTACGAGCAGTACTTC
CDR3aa: CAGLAASYEQYF
d_gene: TRBD2
v_gene: TRBV30
j_gene: TRBJ2-7
abundance: -

CDR3nt: TGTGCCTGGAACCTAGCGGGAGGTGGGGAGCAGTACTTC
CDR3aa: CAWNLAGGGEQYF
d_gene: TRBD2
v_gene: TRBV30
j_gene: TRBJ2-7
abundance: -

CDR3nt: TGTGCCAGCAGTGTTTCAGGGGCCCTAAATGAAAAACTGTTTTTT
CDR3aa: CASSVSGALNEKLFF
d_gene: -
v_gene: TRBV2
j_gene: TRBJ1-4
abundance: -

CDR3nt: TGTGCCAGCAGTGAGCTCGGACAGAGGCAGTTCTTC
CDR3aa: CASSELGQRQFF
d_gene: -
v_gene: TRBV2
j_gene: TRBJ2-1
abundance: -

CDR3nt: TGTGCCAGTAGTATAGTAGGGACAGGAGATGCCTACGAGCAGTACTTC
CDR3aa: CASSIVGTGDAYEQYF
d_gene: TRBD1
v_gene: TRBV19
j_gene: TRBJ2-7
abundance: -

CDR3nt: TGCGCCAGCAGCCTCTCAGACTGGACGAACACCGGGGAGCTGTTTTTT
CDR3aa: CASSLSDWTNTGELFF
d_gene: -
v_gene: TRBV5-1
j_gene: TRBJ2-2
abundance: once

CDR3nt: TGTGCCAGCTCACCATGGACAGGGACGAGCACCGGGGAGCTGTTTTTT
CDR3aa: CASSPWTGTSTGELFF
d_gene: TRBD1
v_gene: TRBV18
j_gene: TRBJ2-2
abundance: -

CDR3nt: TGTGCCAGCAGTACCGCGTGGGTAGGAGCGGGGACTCTACGGGGGCAGTACTTC
CDR3aa: CASSTAWVGAGTLRGQYF
d_gene: TRBD2
v_gene: TRBV28
j_gene: TRBJ2-7
abundance: -

CDR3nt: TGTGCCAGCAGCCCGATAGCGGGGACAGACGAGCAGTACTTC
CDR3aa: CASSPIAGTDEQYF
d_gene: -
v_gene: TRBV7-6
j_gene: TRBJ2-7
abundance: -

CDR3nt: TGTGCCAGCAGCTTGCGCACGGTCCTGGATGAGCAGTTCTTC
CDR3aa: CASSLRTVLDEQFF
d_gene: -
v_gene: TRBV11-3
j_gene: TRBJ2-1
abundance: -

CDR3nt: TGTGCCAGCAGCCATGGACAGGGCAACGAGCAGTACTTC
CDR3aa: CASSHGQGNEQYF
d_gene: TRBD1
v_gene: TRBV3-1/TRBV3-2
j_gene: TRBJ2-7
abundance: -

CDR3nt: TGTGCAAGTCGCCATAACACCGGGGAGCTGTTTTTT
CDR3aa: CASRHNTGELFF
d_gene: -
v_gene: TRBV12-2
j_gene: TRBJ2-2
abundance: -

CDR3nt: TGTGCCAGCAGTAAACAGGGGGGCGCGAATCAGCCCCAGCATTTT
CDR3aa: CASSKQGGANQPQHF
d_gene: TRBD1
v_gene: TRBV11-2
j_gene: TRBJ1-5
abundance: -

CDR3nt: TGCGCCTCCTCGGGGGGGGCCTTCACTGAAGCTTTCTTT
CDR3aa: CASSGGAFTEAFF
d_gene: -
v_gene: TRBV23-1
j_gene: TRBJ1-1
abundance: -

CDR3nt: TGTGCCAGCAGTTCCAACTTCTATGGCTACACCTTC
CDR3aa: CASSSNFYGYTF
d_gene: -
v_gene: TRBV6-2/TRBV6-3
j_gene: TRBJ1-2
abundance: -

CDR3nt: TGTGCCAGCAGCTTACAACAGGGGCAAGAGACCCAGTACTTC
CDR3aa: CASSLQQGQETQYF
d_gene: TRBD1
v_gene: TRBV11-2
j_gene: TRBJ2-5
abundance: -

CDR3nt: TGTGCCAGCAGCTTGGTTGTAGATAACCCGTACGAGCAGTACTTC
CDR3aa: CASSLVVDNPYEQYF
d_gene: -
v_gene: TRBV7-2
j_gene: TRBJ2-7
abundance: -

CDR3nt: TGCGCCAGCAGCCAAGTGGCGGGCACAGGGGGCCGAAACACCATATATTTT
CDR3aa: CASSQVAGTGGRNTIYF
d_gene: TRBD1
v_gene: TRBV4-1
j_gene: TRBJ1-3
abundance: once

CDR3nt: TGTGCCAGCAGCTTATCTAACAGGGGGGACTATGGCTACACCTTC
CDR3aa: CASSLSNRGDYGYTF
d_gene: TRBD1
v_gene: TRBV7-2
j_gene: TRBJ1-2
abundance: -

CDR3nt: TGTGCCAGCAGCTACCCACCGGGACAGGGTGGAACCGGGGAGCTGTTTTTT
CDR3aa: CASSYPPGQGGTGELFF
d_gene: TRBD1
v_gene: TRBV7-8
j_gene: TRBJ2-2
abundance: -

CDR3nt: TGTGCCAGCAAGCGACAGGGGCACTATGGCTACACCTTC
CDR3aa: CASKRQGHYGYTF
d_gene: TRBD1
v_gene: TRBV6-5
j_gene: TRBJ1-2
abundance: -

CDR3nt: TGTGCCAGCAGGGGACAGGCGCGCAATCAGCCCCAGCATTTT
CDR3aa: CASRGQARNQPQHF
d_gene: TRBD1
v_gene: TRBV2
j_gene: TRBJ1-5
abundance: -

CDR3nt: TGTGCCAGCAACAGGAATTACGAGCAGTACTTC
CDR3aa: CASNRNYEQYF
d_gene: -
v_gene: TRBV2
j_gene: TRBJ2-7
abundance: -

CDR3nt: TGCGCCAGCAGCCCGGGGGGTTCGGAGGAGACCCAGTACTTC
CDR3aa: CASSPGGSEETQYF
d_gene: TRBD2
v_gene: TRBV10-1
j_gene: TRBJ2-5
abundance: -